The rows below give T cell receptor beta chains drawn from one sample of a study of blood T cell repertoires in COVID-19. Here immunoSEQ multiplex PCR was the method, and the copy in TCRdb shows in-frame clones only, minus some. The sample shows about 380,000 clones, 85% of them seen only once. Sequencing used peripheral blood. Receptors originate from a woman under 30 with acute or convalescent COVID-19. Each CDR3 is given with its conserved first and last residue. Each record gives: V gene, clone size, D gene, CDR3 length, J gene, CDR3 protein, CDR3 DNA. A D gene is named only where the DNA matches it firmly. Some rows have no size entry. The others give once, few or many, or a class for an expanded clone.

TRBV6-5	few	-	15	TRBJ1-1	CASSYQVAGYTEAFF	TGTGCCAGCAGTTACCAGGTGGCTGGGTACACTGAAGCTTTCTTT
TRBV6-5	-	-	12	TRBJ2-5	CASRQGQETQYF	TGTGCCAGCAGGCAGGGACAAGAGACCCAGTACTTC
TRBV6-5	once	-	15	TRBJ1-1	CASEGSWQSDTEAFF	TGTGCCAGCGAGGGCAGCTGGCAATCCGACACTGAAGCTTTCTTT
TRBV6-1	-	-	14	TRBJ1-2	CASSWDITNYGYTF	TGTGCCAGCAGCTGGGACATAACTAACTATGGCTACACCTTC
TRBV5-4	-	-	17	TRBJ2-1	CASSFPLGRGTNNEQFF	TGTGCCAGCAGCTTTCCTTTGGGGCGGGGAACGAACAATGAGCAGTTCTTC
TRBV19	few	-	15	TRBJ1-1	CASSFWVSEDTEAFF	TGTGCCAGTAGTTTCTGGGTCTCAGAGGACACTGAAGCTTTCTTT
TRBV6-5	once	-	14	TRBJ1-1	CASSWQGMNTEAFF	TGTGCCAGCAGTTGGCAGGGTATGAACACTGAAGCTTTCTTT
TRBV29-1	-	-	12	TRBJ2-2	CSVEQGTGELFF	TGCAGCGTTGAACAGGGAACCGGGGAGCTGTTTTTT
TRBV7-3	-	TRBD1	13	TRBJ2-7	CASSSTGVGEQYF	TGTGCCAGCAGCTCCACAGGGGTAGGGGAGCAGTACTTC
TRBV19	-	-	17	TRBJ1-6	CASSSGQLSSYNSPLHF	TGTGCCAGTAGTTCCGGACAGTTGAGCTCCTATAATTCACCCCTCCACTTT
TRBV4-1	-	TRBD2	15	TRBJ2-7	CASSHQREATYEQYF	TGCGCCAGCAGCCACCAGCGGGAGGCCACCTACGAGCAGTACTTC
TRBV2	-	TRBD1	14	TRBJ2-2	CASSRGGKGGELFF	TGTGCCAGTAGCAGAGGGGGCAAGGGCGGGGAGCTGTTTTTT
TRBV24-1	-	TRBD1	17	TRBJ1-2	CATLQAGTGCISGGYTF	TGTGCCACCCTGCAGGCGGGGACAGGGTGTATATCCGGTGGCTACACCTTC
TRBV5-4	-	-	15	TRBJ1-1	CASNLFETGGAGAFF	TGTGCCAGCAACTTGTTCGAGACGGGAGGGGCGGGAGCTTTCTTT
TRBV11-3	-	-	14	TRBJ2-7	CASSLGADTYEQYF	TGTGCCAGCAGCTTAGGGGCTGATACCTACGAGCAGTACTTC
TRBV19	-	TRBD1	17	TRBJ1-5	CATQGQGRGDRNQPQHF	TGTGCCACCCAGGGACAGGGGAGAGGAGATAGGAATCAGCCCCAGCATTTT
TRBV2	-	TRBD1	17	TRBJ2-1	CASSEAFGTGGGNEQFF	TGTGCCAGCAGTGAAGCGTTCGGGACAGGGGGCGGGAATGAGCAGTTCTTC
TRBV19	-	TRBD1	18	TRBJ1-6	CASSTYRGPSSYNSPLHF	TGTGCCAGTAGTACTTACAGGGGGCCAAGCTCCTATAATTCACCCCTCCACTTT
TRBV6-5	-	-	13	TRBJ1-5	CAIGRRGGEPQHF	TGTGCCATCGGACGGCGCGGGGGGGAGCCCCAGCATTTT
TRBV6-5	few	-	14	TRBJ1-1	CASSPGQANTEAFF	TGTGCCAGCAGTCCAGGACAAGCCAACACTGAAGCTTTCTTT
TRBV2	-	-	13	TRBJ1-3	CASAGFSGNTIYF	TGTGCCAGCGCCGGGTTCTCTGGAAACACCATATATTTT
TRBV9	-	-	15	TRBJ1-2	CASSVEEGLNYGYTF	TGTGCCAGCAGCGTAGAGGAGGGGCTGAACTATGGCTACACCTTC
TRBV24-1	-	TRBD1	17	TRBJ1-4	CATSDLPGGVSNEKLFF	TGTGCCACCAGTGATTTGCCAGGGGGCGTTTCTAATGAAAAACTGTTTTTT
TRBV5-1	-	TRBD2	18	TRBJ2-3	CASSLALTSGISTDTQYF	TGCGCCAGCAGCTTGGCTTTAACTAGCGGGATAAGCACAGATACGCAGTATTTT
TRBV19	-	-	14	TRBJ1-3	CASTDRSSGNTIYF	TGTGCCAGCACAGACAGGTCCTCTGGAAACACCATATATTTT
TRBV18	-	-	14	TRBJ1-1	CASSPLQGSIEAFF	TGTGCCAGCTCACCTTTACAGGGATCAATTGAAGCTTTCTTT
TRBV28	few	-	12	TRBJ1-2	CASSLNRLGYTF	TGTGCCAGCAGTCTAAACCGGTTAGGCTACACCTTC
TRBV27	-	-	15	TRBJ2-7	CASSLLRGPPYEQYF	TGTGCCAGCAGTTTATTGCGGGGTCCCCCCTACGAGCAGTACTTC
TRBV30	-	TRBD1	14	TRBJ2-1	CAWSRGSGGDEQFF	TGTGCCTGGAGTAGGGGTTCAGGGGGAGATGAGCAGTTCTTC
TRBV6-1	-	-	15	TRBJ1-6	CASSEAVGGSAVLHF	TGTGCCAGCAGTGAAGCGGTGGGAGGGAGTGCTGTCCTCCACTTT
TRBV2	-	TRBD2	15	TRBJ2-7	CASRSGGTSTYEQYF	TGTGCCAGCAGGAGTGGAGGGACTAGTACCTACGAGCAGTACTTC
TRBV2	once	TRBD1	14	TRBJ1-5	CASSADRGHQPQHF	TGTGCCAGCAGTGCGGACAGGGGGCATCAGCCCCAGCATTTT
TRBV19	-	TRBD1	15	TRBJ2-2	CASSISGGAPGELFF	TGTGCCAGTAGTATTTCAGGGGGAGCCCCCGGGGAGCTGTTTTTT
TRBV28	-	TRBD2	15	TRBJ2-3	CASSQLAGGSDTQYF	TGTGCCAGCAGCCAACTCGCGGGAGGGTCAGATACGCAGTATTTT
TRBV7-6	-	-	14	TRBJ1-3	CASSTRTEGDTIYF	TGTGCCAGCAGCACAAGGACAGAGGGGGACACCATATATTTT
TRBV28	-	TRBD1	16	TRBJ1-2	CASSFPMDRVSYGYTF	TGTGCCAGCAGTTTTCCGATGGACAGGGTAAGTTATGGCTACACCTTC
TRBV2	-	TRBD2	17	TRBJ2-5	CASSEAGRGVITETQYF	TGTGCCAGCAGCGAAGCTGGGCGGGGGGTGATCACGGAGACCCAGTACTTC
TRBV2	few	TRBD1	15	TRBJ1-5	CASIGTGRKSQPQHF	TGTGCCAGCATAGGGACAGGGAGGAAAAGTCAGCCCCAGCATTTT
TRBV27	-	TRBD1	17	TRBJ1-1	CASSPVGQGALDTEAFF	TGTGCCAGCAGCCCTGTGGGACAGGGGGCTTTAGACACTGAAGCTTTCTTT
TRBV27	-	TRBD2	15	TRBJ2-7	CASSLRLAGAYEQYF	TGTGCCAGCAGTTTAAGACTAGCGGGGGCTTACGAGCAGTACTTC
TRBV7-3	-	TRBD1	13	TRBJ1-2	CASSLRQGAGYTF	TGTGCCAGCAGCTTAAGACAGGGGGCTGGCTACACCTTC
TRBV9	-	TRBD1	14	TRBJ2-3	CASTSGTATDTQYF	TGTGCCAGCACCTCCGGGACAGCCACAGATACGCAGTATTTT
TRBV28	-	-	18	TRBJ1-3	CASSLTFPGFNSGNTIYF	TGTGCCAGCAGTTTAACGTTTCCGGGGTTTAATTCTGGAAACACCATATATTTT
TRBV6-4	-	TRBD1	15	TRBJ2-4	CASKSWDRGRYIQYF	TGTGCCAGCAAGTCATGGGACAGGGGGAGATACATTCAGTACTTC
TRBV3-1/TRBV3-2	-	-	14	TRBJ2-7	CASSQGGVGYEQYF	TGTGCCAGCAGCCAGGGGGGAGTCGGCTACGAGCAGTACTTC
TRBV4-1	-	-	18	TRBJ1-4	CASSQDSEQVTTNEKLFF	TGCGCCAGCAGCCAAGATTCTGAACAGGTCACAACTAATGAAAAACTGTTTTTT